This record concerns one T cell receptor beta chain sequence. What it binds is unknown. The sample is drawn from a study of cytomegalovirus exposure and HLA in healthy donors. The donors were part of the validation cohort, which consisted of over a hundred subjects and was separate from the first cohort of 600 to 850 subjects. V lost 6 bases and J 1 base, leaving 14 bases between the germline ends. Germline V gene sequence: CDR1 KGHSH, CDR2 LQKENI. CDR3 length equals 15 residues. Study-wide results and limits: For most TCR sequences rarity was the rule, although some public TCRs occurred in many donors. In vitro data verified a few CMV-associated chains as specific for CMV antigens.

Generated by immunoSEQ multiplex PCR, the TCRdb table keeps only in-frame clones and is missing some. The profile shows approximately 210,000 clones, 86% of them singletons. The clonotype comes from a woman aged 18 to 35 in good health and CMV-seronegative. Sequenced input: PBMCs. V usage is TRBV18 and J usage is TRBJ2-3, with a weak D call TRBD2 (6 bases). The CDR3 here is CASSRLIAGTDTQYF. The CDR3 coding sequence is TGTGCCAGCTCGAGGCTAATAGCGGGCACAGATACGCAGTATTTT.